The 12 T cell receptor beta chains below were found in one sample sequenced in a study of T cell responses to AZD1222 COVID-19 vaccine. Some clones are missing from TCRdb's copy, which holds only in-frame ones; the method was immunoSEQ multiplex PCR. The data contain 90,000 to 120,000 clones, 89% of them singletons. Sequences were derived from peripheral blood, sampled on day 0 of AZD1222 vaccination. These receptors came from an adult in good health.

The V gene is TRBV5-1, the J gene TRBJ2-1, with 8 bases identical to TRBD2. V trimming: 4 bases; J trimming: 11 bases; junction bases outside the gene matches: 23. This CDR3 region has 18 residues. Looked up from germline, CDR1 is SGHRS and CDR2 is YFSETQ. CDR3 amino acids: CASSTPAGLEGGDPKQFF. In DNA, the CDR3 is TGCGCCAGCAGCACCCCTGCGGGACTAGAAGGGGGAGACCCCAAGCAGTTCTTC.

This rearrangement joins TRBV5-1 to TRBJ2-1; the D gene could be TRBD1 or TRBD2 (5 bases each). The CDR3 spans 14 residues. CDR1 is SGHRS and CDR2 is YFSETQ in the germline V gene. V was clipped by 0 bases and J by 8 bases, with 12 bases between them. The CDR3 protein is CASSLGGGAHEQFF. DNA for the CDR3: TGCGCCAGCAGCTTGGGTGGGGGAGCGCATGAGCAGTTCTTC. The whole variable domain, remainder taken from reference TRBV5-1 and TRBJ2-1, is KAGVTQTPRYLIKTRGQQVTLSCSPISGHRSVSWYQQTPGQGLQFLFEYFSETQRNKGNFPGRFSGRQFSNSRSEMNVSTLELGDSALYLCASSLGGGAHEQFFGPGTRLTVL.

J is TRBJ1-1 and V is TRBV4-2, with D possibly matching TRBD1 (5 bases). The CDR3 runs 15 residues. Germline V CDR1 and CDR2: LGHNA, YNFKEQ. Trimming stripped 0 bases from V and 1 base from J, with 9 bases between. The CDR3 loop is CASSQDDQGNTEAFF. CDR3 in DNA: TGTGCCAGCAGCCAAGATGACCAGGGGAACACTGAAGCTTTCTTT.

The rearrangement joins TRBV27 to TRBJ1-4, with D possibly TRBD1 on 5 matching bases. The CDR3 has 14 residues. The V gene's germline CDR1 is MNHEY and CDR2 SMNVEV (reference sequence). Between the trimmed V and J ends, which lost 8 bases and 8 bases, there was a span of 18 bases. The CDR3 DNA sequence: TGTGCCAGCGCCGGGATCCGGAGGGGAGAAAAACTGTTTTTT. Protein: CASAGIRRGEKLFF. The entire variable domain, with the rest obtained from reference TRBV27 and TRBJ1-4, is as follows: EAQVTQNPRYLITVTGKKLTVTCSQNMNHEYMSWYRQDPGLGLRQIYYSMNVEVTDKGDVPEGYKVSRKEKRNFPLILESPSPNQTSLYFCASAGIRRGEKLFFGSGTQLSVL.

The chain recombines TRBV2 with TRBJ2-3; the D gene could be TRBD1 or TRBD2 (6 bases each). Trimming pared 8 bases from V and 4 bases from J, leaving 16 bases between. The germline V gene encodes CDR1 SNHLY and CDR2 FYNNEI. The CDR3 has 14 amino acids. Written as DNA, the CDR3 is TGTGCCAGCCTTAGGGCGGAGGGGGCAGATACGCAGTATTTT. As protein: CASLRAEGADTQYF. Drawing the rest from reference TRBV2 and TRBJ2-3, the complete variable domain is EPEVTQTPSHQVTQMGQEVILRCVPISNHLYFYWYRQILGQKVEFLVSFYNNEISEKSEIFDDQFSVERPDGSNFTLKIRSTKLEDSAMYFCASLRAEGADTQYFGPGTRLTVL.

The rearrangement links TRBV18 to TRBJ1-5, with 7 bases aligning to TRBD1. CDR3 length: 15 residues. The V gene end was trimmed by 0 bases and the J gene end by 7 bases; junction bases not matched to a gene: 6. In germline, CDR1 is KGHSH, CDR2 LQKENI. As DNA, the CDR3 is TGTGCCAGCTCACCACCGGGAGGGGGCGGCCAGCCCCAGCATTTT. Translation gives CASSPPGGGGQPQHF.

J is TRBJ2-1 and V is TRBV29-1; D might be TRBD2 (6 bases). The CDR3 loop spans 15 amino acids. V shed 7 bases and J shed 2 bases, with 18 bases lying between them. From germline, CDR1 is SQVTM and CDR2 ANQGSEA. CDR3 bases: TGCAGCGCCCCTTCCGGGAGCTTCGCCTACAATGAGCAGTTCTTC. Amino acid sequence: CSAPSGSFAYNEQFF.

CDR3 residues: CASSQGDGLNTEAFF. CDR3 bases: TGTGCCAGCTCACAGGGGGACGGTCTTAACACTGAAGCTTTCTTT. The chain recombines TRBV18 with TRBJ1-1; D may be TRBD1 (6 bases). Germline lookup yields CDR1 KGHSH and CDR2 LQKENI. V was trimmed by 4 bases and J by 2 bases, leaving 14 bases between them. The CDR3 is 15 residues long. The full variable domain, with the rest looked up from reference TRBV18 and TRBJ1-1, is NAGVMQNPRHLVRRRGQEARLRCSPMKGHSHVYWYRQLPEEGLKFMVYLQKENIIDESGMPKERFSAEFPKEGPSILRIQQVVRGDSAAYFCASSQGDGLNTEAFFGQGTRLTVV.

V is TRBV7-3 and J is TRBJ2-1; TRBD2 is a possible D gene (7 bases). The germline CDR1 and CDR2 sequences are SGHTA and FQGTGA. V lost 2 bases to trimming and J lost 7 bases, with 18 bases between them. This CDR3 comprises 16 residues. The CDR3 nucleotides are TGTGCCAGCAGCTTAGTAGCGGGCTCCGGGACAAATGAGCAGTTCTTC. Amino acid sequence: CASSLVAGSGTNEQFF. Together with reference TRBV7-3 and TRBJ2-1, the CDR3 gives the full variable domain: GAGVSQTPSNKVTEKGKYVELRCDPISGHTALYWYRQSLGQGPEFLIYFQGTGAADDSGLPNDRFFAVRPEGSVSTLKIQRTERGDSAVYLCASSLVAGSGTNEQFFGPGTRLTVL.

The chain combines TRBV4-2 with TRBJ2-1; D not certain. Trimming took off 0 bases at V and 5 bases at J, with 8 bases between the two ends. The CDR3 extends over 14 amino acids. CDR1 is LGHNA and CDR2 is YNFKEQ in the germline V gene. The CDR3 region has the DNA TGTGCCAGCAGCCAAGACCGCAACGACAATGAGCAGTTCTTC. Encoded protein: CASSQDRNDNEQFF.

The V call is TRBV27, the J call TRBJ2-3, with no clear D. Trimming removed 6 bases from V and 2 bases from J, with 6 bases in between. Germline values: CDR1 MNHEY, CDR2 SMNVEV (reference sequence). The CDR3 runs to 12 residues. CDR3: CASRGFTDTQYF. The DNA for the CDR3 is TGTGCCAGCAGGGGCTTCACAGATACGCAGTATTTT.

The rearrangement links TRBV18 to TRBJ2-7; a possible D gene is TRBD2 (5 bases). Trimming left V 2 bases short and J 1 base short, with 15 bases between. Germline V gene lookup returns CDR1 KGHSH and CDR2 LQKENI. CDR3 length equals 16 residues. The CDR3 loop reads CASSPVRLWESYEQYF. The DNA of the CDR3 is TGTGCCAGCTCACCAGTCAGGCTGTGGGAGTCCTACGAGCAGTACTTC.